Detailed here is one T cell receptor beta chain. This specimen belongs to a study of T cell changes during pregnancy in multiple sclerosis. The germline V gene has CDR1 SGHRS and CDR2 YFSETQ. V shed 5 bases and J 0 bases; nucleotides not matched to a gene: 5. This CDR3 has 15 amino acids. Assay: immunoSEQ multiplex PCR; the TCRdb copy retains only in-frame clones and omits some. This table has around 36,000 clones, approximately 92% appearing once. This TCR was recovered from a female donor with multiple sclerosis, enrolled in a pregnancy study. The chain joins TRBV5-1 to TRBJ1-1; 9 nucleotides match TRBD1. Material: CD4+ T cells from peripheral blood mononuclear cells, obtained in the third trimester of pregnancy. CDR3 sequence: CASSPGTGMNTEAFF. The CDR3 DNA reads TGCGCCAGCAGTCCCGGGACAGGGATGAACACTGAAGCTTTCTTT.